The clone carrying this T cell receptor beta chain was counted only a few times. The antigen remains undetermined. The V gene's germline CDR1 is SGDLS and CDR2 YYNGEE. Between the trimmed V and J ends, which lost 0 bases and 2 bases, there was a span of 12 bases. The CDR3 runs 15 residues. The data were obtained in a study of CD8 T cells in ankylosing spondylitis. The study, taken as a whole, reports: Seemingly distinctive of ankylosing spondylitis blood was a TCR beta motif formed by eight highly homologous variants. Reported data indicate significant enrichment of disease-linked clones within matched ankylosing spondylitis synovial fluid.

One entry per CDR3 protein results from TCRdb running MiXCR on the 5' RACE reads. The sample has 100,000 to 150,000 distinct CDR3 sequences, approximately 17% seen once. This rearrangement joins TRBV9 to TRBJ2-7, with D perhaps being TRBD1 or TRBD2 (5 bases each). The sequenced sample was blood, either unsorted or a sorted T cell fraction (not recorded which). This receptor was obtained from a male donor with ankylosing spondylitis. In DNA form, the CDR3 reads TGTGCCAGCAGCGTAGCTTCCGGGACCCCCTACGAGCAGTACTTC. Encoded protein: CASSVASGTPYEQYF.